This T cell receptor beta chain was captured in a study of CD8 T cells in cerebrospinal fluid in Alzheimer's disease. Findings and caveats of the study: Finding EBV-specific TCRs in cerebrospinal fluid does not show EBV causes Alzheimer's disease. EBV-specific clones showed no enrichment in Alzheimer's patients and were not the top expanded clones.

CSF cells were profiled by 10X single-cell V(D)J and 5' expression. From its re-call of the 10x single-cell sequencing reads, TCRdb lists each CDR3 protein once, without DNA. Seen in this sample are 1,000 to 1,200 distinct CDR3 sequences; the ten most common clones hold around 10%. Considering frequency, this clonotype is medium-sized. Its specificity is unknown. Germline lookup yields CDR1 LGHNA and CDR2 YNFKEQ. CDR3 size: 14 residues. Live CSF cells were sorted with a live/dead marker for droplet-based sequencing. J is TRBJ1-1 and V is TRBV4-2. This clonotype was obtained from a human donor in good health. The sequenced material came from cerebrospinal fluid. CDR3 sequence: CASSLQVGGTEAFF.